The rows below give T cell receptor beta chains drawn from one sample of a study of CD8 T cells in ankylosing spondylitis. TCRdb used MiXCR to reprocess the 5' RACE reads, holding one entry per CDR3 protein. This sample has hundreds of thousands of distinct CDR3 sequences, with 10% found just once. The sample comprised blood, either unsorted or a sorted T cell fraction (not recorded which). These receptors originate from a male donor with ankylosing spondylitis or in good health (not recorded which). Each CDR3 is given without its conserved first and last residue. Fields, in order: J gene, V gene, CDR3 protein.

TRBJ1-2 TRBV5-1 ASSLAFDRTTTNYGYT
TRBJ2-1 TRBV3-1 ASSQEASPNNEQF
TRBJ2-1 TRBV29-1 SVGGGRDVYNEQF
TRBJ2-6 TRBV7-9 ASSPGPSGANVLT
TRBJ2-1 TRBV20-1 SARDGSRSSYNEQF
TRBJ2-5 TRBV6-5 ASSYRDRSLGETQY
TRBJ1-1 TRBV7-2 ASSLLGIRNTEAF
TRBJ1-1 TRBV20-1 SAPGTGFWDTEAF
TRBJ1-4 TRBV7-2 ASSSRQAATNEKLF
TRBJ2-3 TRBV4-2 ASSLAGADYTDTQY
TRBJ2-7 TRBV5-5 ASSLGLVSYEQY
TRBJ1-6 TRBV10-3 AISESGGFGSPLH
TRBJ2-5 TRBV28 ASSLTGFVQETQY
TRBJ2-1 TRBV12-3/TRBV12-4 ATAESGGREQF
TRBJ2-2 TRBV3-1 ASSPRFGGAGDTGELF
TRBJ2-6 TRBV7-3 ASSLHGTGANVLT
TRBJ2-3 TRBV10-3 AIRLDGATDTQY
TRBJ2-1 TRBV20-1 SAAAASSYNEQF
TRBJ2-2 TRBV5-1 ASSLAQGEAGELF
TRBJ2-1 TRBV6-5 ASSYSGIYEQF
TRBJ2-3 TRBV5-1 ASSLDGQTFTDTQY
TRBJ2-4 TRBV12-3/TRBV12-4 ASKSRERDNIQY
TRBJ2-7 TRBV12-3/TRBV12-4 ASGSLAGGPEQY
TRBJ2-7 TRBV3-1 ATARGPRAEQY